The rows below give T cell receptor beta chains drawn from one sample of a study. TCRdb analysed the RT-PCR reads with MiXCR anew, one entry per CDR3 protein. This sample has about 680,000 distinct CDR3 sequences; 11% to 15% occur once, and the top ten carry roughly 3.6%. The source material was memory CD4+ T cells from blood. The receptors come from a female donor in good health, serving as a healthy control. Each CDR3 is given with its conserved first and last residue. Each record gives: V gene, clone size, J gene, CDR3 protein. Clone size is shown for a subset of rows, as once, few, many or a class of expanded clone.

>TRBV4-2|few|TRBJ1-4
CASSPSDRGLNNEKLFF
>TRBV9|-|TRBJ2-3
CASSVGLGGASTDTQYF
>TRBV25-1|few|TRBJ1-2
CASTRSGLSYGYTF
>TRBV10-2|many|TRBJ1-1
CASSRGDNTEAFF
>TRBV3-1|-|TRBJ2-7
CASSRRDYYEQYF
>TRBV29-1|many|TRBJ1-4
CSVEDPGEKLFF
>TRBV5-5|many|TRBJ1-2
CASSFPNEGGYTF
>TRBV3-1|-|TRBJ2-1
CASSQRAREQFF
>TRBV9|-|TRBJ2-7
CASSGRQGVDEQYF
>TRBV4-2|few|TRBJ1-1
CASSQDRGGRAFF
>TRBV6-5|many|TRBJ2-7
CASSLSGLGDEQYF
>TRBV12-3/TRBV12-4|-|TRBJ2-4
CASSSDGRGVAKNIQYF
>TRBV29-1|few|TRBJ1-1
CSVARDTEAFF
>TRBV20-1|few|TRBJ1-2
CSAEERTGQPGYTF
>TRBV4-3|many|TRBJ1-3
CASSQVPGGHGNTIYF
>TRBV29-1|many|TRBJ2-6
CSVERPGANVLTF
>TRBV20-1|few|TRBJ1-1
CSAPGPQGGSEAFF
>TRBV5-1|-|TRBJ2-2
CASSLDRSTGELFF
>TRBV28|many|TRBJ2-5
CASSSEETQYF
>TRBV20-1|many|TRBJ1-5
CSARDPYRGNNQPQHF
>TRBV28|few|TRBJ2-7
CASRRPTGYEQYF
>TRBV11-2|-|TRBJ1-1
CASNRDRGLNTEAFF
>TRBV5-1|-|TRBJ1-1
CASSLVTGLGNTEAFF
>TRBV28|-|TRBJ2-1
CAGSGTINNEQFF
>TRBV7-2|few|TRBJ2-5
CASSLAGTSGWETQYF
>TRBV7-6|-|TRBJ1-4
CASSLGFQGTATNEKLFF
>TRBV5-5|few|TRBJ2-1
CASSLRLAGGPDEQFF
>TRBV5-1|-|TRBJ2-3
CASSSLSLTSGLDTQYF
>TRBV7-8|many|TRBJ2-6
CASTSGVELSGANVLTF
>TRBV10-3|few|TRBJ1-2
CAISDPKGYGYTF
>TRBV6-1|few|TRBJ1-5
CASSEALDRGQPQHF
>TRBV24-1|-|TRBJ2-7
CATCRGSYEQYF
>TRBV12-3/TRBV12-4|many|TRBJ2-1
CASRWTSDSEQFF
>TRBV20-1|many|TRBJ2-7
CSATDRSYEQYF
>TRBV20-1|-|TRBJ2-6
CSARPHSGANVLTF
>TRBV4-3|-|TRBJ1-2
CASSQDLIGGYTF
>TRBV5-1|many|TRBJ2-1
CASTITSGSYNEQFF
>TRBV5-4|-|TRBJ2-7
CASSLVLAGASTKQYF
>TRBV6-2/TRBV6-3|-|TRBJ1-1
CASSFPDRGPEAFF
>TRBV11-2|-|TRBJ2-3
CASSTRGRNTDTQYF